This note documents a single T cell receptor (beta chain) sequence. Between the trimmed V and J ends, which lost 4 bases and 2 bases, there was a span of 18 bases. Germline CDR1 and CDR2: MGHRA and YSYEKL. This CDR3 has 16 residues. This record comes from a study of blood T cell repertoires in COVID-19. Method: immunoSEQ multiplex PCR; TCRdb's copy keeps in-frame clones and lacks some. The table shows 220,000 or so clones, with 90% occurring only once. The receptor comes from a man aged 30 to 45 who had been exposed to COVID-19. Specimen: PBMCs or T cells enriched from blood (not recorded which). The chain recombines TRBV4-1 with TRBJ2-7; D gene uncertain. The CDR3 nucleotides read TGCGCCAGCAGCCCGTCGTTTGTGAGGCCTACCTACGAGCAGTACTTC. Protein: CASSPSFVRPTYEQYF.